This note documents a single TCR beta chain sequence. The protocol was immunoSEQ multiplex PCR, while the TCRdb copy is restricted to in-frame clones and leaves out a portion. The sample carries hundreds of thousands of clones, 70% to 90% recorded once. This CDR3 is 15 amino acids long. The germline CDR1 and CDR2 sequences are MDHEN and SYDVKM. V was shortened by 5 bases and J by 4 bases, with 16 bases between the two germline ends. The data stem from a study of blood T cell repertoires in COVID-19. The sequenced sample was PBMCs or T cells enriched from blood (not recorded which). The chain uses TRBV28 and TRBJ2-3, with D tentatively TRBD2 (5 bases). The sequence was obtained from a woman in her 40s with acute COVID-19. For the CDR3, the DNA is TGTGCCAGCAGTGGGAGCGGTGGGGTATCAGATACGCAGTATTTT. It translates to CASSGSGGVSDTQYF.